Presented here are 13 T cell receptor beta chains from one specimen sequenced in a study of T cell changes during pregnancy in multiple sclerosis. Sequencing was performed with immunoSEQ multiplex PCR; in TCRdb, only in-frame clones are kept and a portion is missing. This table holds roughly 52,000 clones, more than 80% found once. Sequenced material: CD4+ T cells from peripheral blood mononuclear cells, taken in the first trimester of pregnancy. These receptors were taken from a female donor with multiple sclerosis, enrolled in a pregnancy study.

This clone was picked up one time. V and J are TRBV5-1 and TRBJ2-1; 9 bases align to TRBD2. This CDR3 has 16 amino acids. V shed 3 bases and J 7 bases; nucleotides not matched to a gene: 11. Germline loops: CDR1 SGHRS, CDR2 YFSETQ. This chain's CDR3 is CASSYRVGGGGNEQFF. The CDR3 bases are TGCGCCAGCAGCTACCGGGTCGGCGGGGGGGGAAATGAGCAGTTCTTC.

V is TRBV7-9 and J is TRBJ1-2, with D perhaps TRBD1 (6 bases). In germline, CDR1 is SEHNR, CDR2 FQNEAQ (reference sequence). Trimming removed 1 base from V and 3 bases from J, with 12 bases in between. The CDR3 runs to 15 residues. CDR3: CASSLGGGMDYGYTF. The CDR3 DNA reads TGTGCCAGCAGCTTAGGGGGGGGCATGGACTATGGCTACACCTTC.

The chain uses TRBV5-1 and TRBJ1-1; D unclear. This CDR3 has 15 residues. Trimming left V 2 bases short and J 0 bases short, with 11 bases between. Per germline, CDR1 SGHRS and CDR2 YFSETQ. DNA for the CDR3: TGCGCCAGCAGCTTTCAGACAAGAATGAACACTGAAGCTTTCTTT. Its protein is CASSFQTRMNTEAFF.

This chain connects TRBV28 to TRBJ1-2; D not resolved. Germline CDR1 MDHEN, CDR2 SYDVKM. Trimming removed 5 bases at V and 5 bases at J, with 9 bases between. This CDR3 region has 12 residues. CDR3 region: CASSVPRYGYTF. DNA of the CDR3: TGTGCCAGCAGTGTCCCTCGGTATGGCTACACCTTC.

The chain recombines TRBV28 with TRBJ2-1; TRBD2 agrees at 7 bases. V shed 0 bases and J 5 bases; nucleotides not matched to a gene: 4. The CDR3 consists of 15 residues. Germline V gene sequence: CDR1 MDHEN, CDR2 SYDVKM. The CDR3 DNA follows: TGTGCCAGCAGTTTATGGGGCGGGAGCCACAATGAGCAGTTCTTC. Protein: CASSLWGGSHNEQFF.

V and J are TRBV4-1 and TRBJ2-7; 10 bases fit TRBD1. The CDR3 is 16 residues long. Trimming cost V 4 bases and J 6 bases; bases outside gene matches: 12. Per germline, CDR1 MGHRA and CDR2 YSYEKL. The CDR3 DNA sequence: TGCGCCAGCAGCCCTCAACCGGGACAGGGGTCCAGCGAGCAGTACTTC. Translating gives CASSPQPGQGSSEQYF.

The gene calls are TRBV5-1 and TRBJ1-2, with D unclear. V lost 0 bases, J lost 8 bases, and 14 bases lay in between. Germline V lookup: CDR1 SGHRS, CDR2 YFSETQ. The CDR3 has 14 residues. The CDR3 DNA is TGCGCCAGCAGCTTGGTGGGCTCGGAAACGGGCTACACCTTC. Translation: CASSLVGSETGYTF.

This clone appeared a single time. CDR3 DNA: TGTGCCAGCAGCCAACTAGCGGGAGTTCGCAATGAGCAGTTCTTC. It specifies CASSQLAGVRNEQFF. The chain uses TRBV7-9 and TRBJ2-1; 11 nucleotides line up with TRBD2. The CDR3 runs to 15 residues. J was trimmed by 6 bases and V by 5 bases; bases with no gene match: 6. The germline V gene has CDR1 SEHNR and CDR2 FQNEAQ (reference sequence).

The chain links TRBV19 to TRBJ2-5, with 9 bases lining up with TRBD1. The CDR3 spans 16 residues. Germline assignment: CDR1 LNHDA and CDR2 SQIVND (reference sequence). The ends lost 4 bases at V and 5 bases at J; junction bases unmatched: 11. The CDR3 nucleotides are TGTGCCAGTAGTAAAAACGTGGGACAGGGAGGTGAGACCCAGTACTTC. The encoded protein is CASSKNVGQGGETQYF.

The rearrangement joins TRBV11-2 to TRBJ2-1, with a possible D match to TRBD1 (5 bases). V lost 1 base and J 7 bases, leaving 8 bases between the germline ends. CDR1 is SGHAT, CDR2 FQNNGV, per germline. The CDR3 is 13 residues long. The CDR3 DNA reads TGTGCCAGCAGCTTAGTGTCAGGGAATGAGCAGTTCTTC. Protein product: CASSLVSGNEQFF.

The chain uses TRBV5-6 and TRBJ1-4, with D unclear. The CDR3 totals 16 residues. The germline V gene has CDR1 SGHDT and CDR2 YYEEEE. Trimming cost V 0 bases and J 1 base, with 10 bases left between them. The CDR3 DNA reads as TGTGCCAGCAGCTTGGCCCTAGAGGGAACTAATGAAAAACTGTTTTTT. Translated, it gives CASSLALEGTNEKLFF.

The chain links TRBV4-1 to TRBJ2-7; D unclear. CDR1 is MGHRA, CDR2 YSYEKL, per germline. V was cut by 1 base and J by 5 bases, with 12 bases left in between. The CDR3 is made up of 14 amino acids. The CDR3 DNA sequence: TGCGCCAGCAGCCAAGTGGTGTCTGGCAACGAGCAGTACTTC. Amino acids: CASSQVVSGNEQYF.

This rearrangement joins TRBV7-9 to TRBJ2-6; 12 bases agree with TRBD2. The germline V gene has CDR1 SEHNR and CDR2 FQNEAQ (reference sequence). The V segment lost 4 bases and the J segment 5 bases; nucleotides outside the gene matches: 6. The CDR3 sequence is 17 residues long. In nucleotides, the CDR3 is TGTGCCAGCAGCTCCCTAGCGGGGGGGCCCTGGGCCAACGTCCTGACTTTC. Amino acid sequence: CASSSLAGGPWANVLTF.